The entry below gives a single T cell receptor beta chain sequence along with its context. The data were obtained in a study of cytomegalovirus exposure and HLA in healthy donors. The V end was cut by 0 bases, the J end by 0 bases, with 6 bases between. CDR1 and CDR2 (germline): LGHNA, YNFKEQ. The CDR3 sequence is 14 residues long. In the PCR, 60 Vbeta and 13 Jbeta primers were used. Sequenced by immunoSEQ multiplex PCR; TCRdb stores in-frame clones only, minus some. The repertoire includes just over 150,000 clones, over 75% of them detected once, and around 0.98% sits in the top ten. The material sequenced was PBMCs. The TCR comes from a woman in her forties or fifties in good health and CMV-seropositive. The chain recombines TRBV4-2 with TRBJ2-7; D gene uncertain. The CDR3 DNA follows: TGTGCCAGCAGCCAAGATCATTCCTCCTACGAGCAGTACTTC. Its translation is CASSQDHSSYEQYF.